The entry that follows covers one TCR beta chain sequence. Its antigen is not identified. The data were taken from a study of OX40 agonist ivuxolimab in advanced cancers. On the study more broadly: Three patients showed partial responses: one hepatocellular carcinoma and two cutaneous melanoma cases. Points from the study as a whole: At 0.1 to 3.0 mg/kg and by week 6, clonal expansion occurred in CD4+ and CD8+ blood T cells. Average numbers of expanded clones were greater in CD8+ T cells than in CD4+.

V dropped 3 bases and J dropped 4; count of bases not matched to a gene: 8. This CDR3 has 14 amino acids. CDR1 and CDR2 (germline): SQVTM, ANQGSEA. Libraries were prepared by immunoSEQ multiplex PCR; TCRdb keeps only in-frame clonotypes and omits some of them. The sample lists about 110,000 clones; 90% were seen once. This rearrangement joins TRBV29-1 to TRBJ1-2; 7 bases fit TRBD1. Sample: CD4+ or CD8+ T cells sorted from blood, taken in a trial of the OX40 agonist ivuxolimab. The sequence came from an adult with an advanced solid tumor such as melanoma, head and neck, liver or kidney cancer. The CDR3 reads CSVDRGEGSYGYTF. Here the CDR3 DNA reads TGCAGCGTTGACAGGGGGGAAGGGAGCTATGGCTACACCTTC.